The 15 T cell receptor beta chains reported below all come from one sample, sequenced in a study of cytomegalovirus exposure and HLA in healthy donors. The primer mix had 60 Vbeta and 13 Jbeta primers. The table came from immunoSEQ multiplex PCR; TCRdb's copy has only in-frame clones and leaves some out. This table has 150,000 to 200,000 clones, roughly 80% appearing once. Sample: PBMCs. The receptors were sampled from a man between 18 and 29 years old in good health and CMV-seropositive.

The rearrangement links TRBV2 to TRBJ2-1; no clear D. The CDR3 consists of 13 residues. Germline loops: CDR1 SNHLY, CDR2 FYNNEI. The V and J ends lost 4 bases and 7 bases respectively, with 11 bases between them. The CDR3 sequence: CASSGFTGNEQFF. For the CDR3, the DNA is TGTGCCAGCAGTGGTTTCACCGGTAATGAGCAGTTCTTC.

The J gene is TRBJ2-7, the V gene TRBV5-6; 8 positions agree with TRBD2. Germline lookup yields CDR1 SGHDT and CDR2 YYEEEE. The CDR3 is made up of 16 amino acids. Trimming at V came to 0 bases and at J to 6 bases, leaving 11 bases not matched to a gene. The CDR3 region has the DNA TGTGCCAGCAGCTTGGTCGGACGGGAGGGTAAGCCCGAGCAGTACTTC. Protein: CASSLVGREGKPEQYF.

This clone was counted only a few times. The V and J genes are TRBV29-1 and TRBJ2-7; 7 positions agree with TRBD1. Germline CDR1 is SQVTM and CDR2 is ANQGSEA. The CDR3 spans 13 residues. The J segment lost 0 bases and the V segment lost 4 bases, leaving 3 bases of the junction unmatched. The CDR3: CSVAWDSSYEQYF. CDR3 nucleotides: TGCAGCGTTGCCTGGGACAGCTCCTACGAGCAGTACTTC.

This clone has only one observation. V gene TRBV4-1 combines with J gene TRBJ1-4; tentative D call: TRBD1 (6 bases). Germline CDR1 and CDR2: MGHRA and YSYEKL. The V end lost 2 bases, the J end lost 8 bases, and 18 bases lay between the germline ends. The CDR3 is 16 amino acids. CDR3 protein: CASSQYRDKREEKLFF. DNA for the CDR3: TGCGCCAGCAGCCAATACCGGGACAAACGTGAGGAAAAACTGTTTTTT.

This clone was counted once. The chain carries TRBV27 and TRBJ2-7, with D perhaps TRBD2 (6 bases). Germline V lookup: CDR1 MNHEY, CDR2 SMNVEV (reference sequence). The length of the CDR3 is 15 residues. V lost 3 bases and J lost 5, with 17 bases in between. The CDR3 protein is CASSFSAGPPHEQYF. The CDR3 DNA reads as TGTGCCAGCAGTTTTTCGGCGGGACCTCCCCACGAGCAGTACTTC.

The J gene is TRBJ2-3, the V gene TRBV18, with a weak D call TRBD2 (6 bases). The length of the CDR3 is 13 residues. Germline V lookup: CDR1 KGHSH, CDR2 LQKENI. V was shortened by 0 bases and J by 6 bases, with 7 bases between the two germline ends. CDR3 nucleotide sequence: TGTGCCAGCTCACCACCAGGGAGGGATACGCAGTATTTT. The encoded protein is CASSPPGRDTQYF.

CDR3 in amino acids: CASSPGQGNRYGYTF. The CDR3 DNA reads as TGTGCCAGCAGTCCCGGACAGGGGAATCGTTATGGCTACACCTTC. This rearrangement joins TRBV7-2 to TRBJ1-2; the match to TRBD1 covers 9 bases. V lost 6 bases to trimming and J lost 5 bases; unmatched junction nucleotides: 10. Per the germline V gene, CDR1 is SGHTA and CDR2 is FQGNSA. This CDR3 has 15 amino acids.

The CDR3 DNA reads TGCGCCAGCAGCTTGTACCCAGGGTCTAACTATGGCTACACCTTC. The encoded protein is CASSLYPGSNYGYTF. The chain employs TRBV5-1 and TRBJ1-2, with D possibly TRBD1 on 5 matching bases. This CDR3 contains 15 residues. Trimming shortened V by 1 base and J by 0 bases, and 10 bases separated the two germline ends. Germline V gene data show CDR1 as SGHRS and CDR2 as YFSETQ.

On this clone itself: At one of its ends the junction is not consistent with the germline gene, which may arise from a read error. This specimen includes other DNA sequences encoding the same CDR3. The chain is built from TRBV15 and TRBJ2-4, with D hard to call. Germline V gene lookup returns CDR1 LNHNV and CDR2 YYDKDF (reference sequence). The CDR3 totals 16 residues. CDR3 sequence: CATSRDLAAAKNIQYF. The CDR3 DNA is TGTGCCACCAGCAGAGATCTCGCGGCAGCCAAAAACATTCAGTACTTT.

J is TRBJ2-1 and V is TRBV28, with 9 positions matching TRBD2. The junction had 9 bases not matched to a gene; V was cut back by 5 bases and J by 7 bases. Germline V lookup: CDR1 MDHEN, CDR2 SYDVKM. This CDR3 is built from 15 residues. The CDR3 region is CASSLRAGGMNEQFF. Written as DNA, the CDR3 is TGTGCCAGCAGTCTAAGAGCGGGAGGTATGAATGAGCAGTTCTTC.

The table lists this clone with a count of one. The V and J genes are TRBV7-8 and TRBJ2-7; TRBD2 matches 8 bases. J lost 0 bases, V lost 1 base, and 11 bases had no gene match. In germline, CDR1 is SGHVS, CDR2 FQNEAQ. The CDR3 consists of 18 residues. As DNA, the CDR3 is TGTGCCAGCAGCTTAGTGATAGGTAGCGGGATAATCTCCTACGAGCAGTACTTC. Its translation: CASSLVIGSGIISYEQYF.

This clone occurred many times. V gene TRBV4-2 combines with J gene TRBJ1-5; D is uncertain. CDR3 length: 22 amino acids. In germline, CDR1 is LGHNA, CDR2 YNFKEQ. The V and J ends lost 1 base and 5 bases respectively, with 33 bases between them. The CDR3 reads CASSQVRIDLPWLPAVYQPQHF. The CDR3 coding sequence is TGTGCCAGCAGCCAAGTTAGGATAGATCTTCCCTGGCTCCCCGCGGTGTATCAGCCCCAGCATTTT.

In this sample, this clone turned up a few times. The CDR3 sequence is CANTNRVASNEQFF. CDR3 DNA sequence: TGTGCCAACACCAACAGGGTCGCAAGCAATGAGCAGTTCTTC. V is TRBV6-7 and J is TRBJ2-1, with TRBD1 as a possible D gene (6 bases). TRBV6-7 is placed among ORFs of uncertain function. This CDR3 region has 14 residues. Trimming took off 10 bases at V and 6 bases at J, with 19 bases between the two ends.

The J gene is TRBJ2-3, the V gene TRBV19; 8 bases agree with TRBD2. The CDR3 totals 16 residues. Germline V CDR1 and CDR2: LNHDA, SQIVND (reference sequence). J was trimmed by 2 bases and V by 2 bases; bases with no gene match: 6. The CDR3 region has the DNA TGTGCCAGTAGTATACGGGAGGGCGGATTCACAGATACGCAGTATTTT. Translation gives CASSIREGGFTDTQYF.

The CDR3 loop is CASSGAAGPTYRTDTQYF. CDR3 nucleotides: TGTGCCAGCAGCGGGGCGGCGGGACCAACTTACCGCACAGATACGCAGTATTTT. The chain has TRBV7-8 and TRBJ2-3; perhaps TRBD2 as D (6 bases). There are 18 residues in the CDR3. The germline V gene has CDR1 SGHVS and CDR2 FQNEAQ. V was trimmed by 5 bases and J by 1 base, leaving 22 bases between them.